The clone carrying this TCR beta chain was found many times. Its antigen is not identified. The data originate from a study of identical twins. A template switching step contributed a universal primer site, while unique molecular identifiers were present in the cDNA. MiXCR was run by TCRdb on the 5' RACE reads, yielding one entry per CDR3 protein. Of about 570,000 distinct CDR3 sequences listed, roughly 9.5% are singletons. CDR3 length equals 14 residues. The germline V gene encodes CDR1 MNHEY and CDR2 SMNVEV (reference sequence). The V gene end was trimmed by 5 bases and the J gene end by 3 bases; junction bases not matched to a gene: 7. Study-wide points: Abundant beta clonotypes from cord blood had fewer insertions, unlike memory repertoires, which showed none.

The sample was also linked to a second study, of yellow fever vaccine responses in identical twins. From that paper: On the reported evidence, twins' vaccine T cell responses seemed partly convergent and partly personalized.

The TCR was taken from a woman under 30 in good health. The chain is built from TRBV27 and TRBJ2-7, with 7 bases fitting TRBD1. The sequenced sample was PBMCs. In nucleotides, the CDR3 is TGTGCCAGCAGTGGGACAGCCTCCTACTACGAGCAGTACTTC. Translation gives CASSGTASYYEQYF.